Each of the 7 T cell receptor beta chains below was sequenced from the same sample in a study of shared clonotypes between healthy human individuals. Sequenced by immunoSEQ multiplex PCR; TCRdb stores in-frame clones only, minus some. The table includes roughly 330,000 clones, 74% detected once. The sample comprised memory CD4+ T cells sorted from blood. Subset in this sample: CD45RA-negative fraction. The receptors here all came from a man aged 25-45 years in good health.

V and J are TRBV27 and TRBJ2-3; D call uncertain. Germline loops: CDR1 MNHEY, CDR2 SMNVEV (reference sequence). The germline V and J ends were trimmed by 3 bases and 2 bases, with 6 bases remaining between them. The CDR3 loop spans 13 amino acids. The CDR3 loop reads CASSFRTTDTQYF. The CDR3, as DNA: TGTGCCAGCAGTTTTAGGACCACAGATACGCAGTATTTT.

The chain is built from TRBV19 and TRBJ2-2; tentative D call: TRBD1 (6 bases). The CDR3 is made up of 14 amino acids. Germline CDR1 LNHDA, CDR2 SQIVND (reference sequence). V was shortened by 6 bases and J by 7 bases, with 15 bases between the two germline ends. The CDR3 is CASRQQGSGGELFF. Written as DNA, the CDR3 is TGTGCCAGTAGACAACAGGGTTCGGGCGGGGAGCTGTTTTTT.

V is TRBV19 and J is TRBJ1-5, with D perhaps TRBD1 (6 bases). The CDR3 is 17 amino acids. The germline V and J ends were trimmed by 5 bases and 0 bases, with 17 bases remaining between them. Per germline, CDR1 LNHDA and CDR2 SQIVND (reference sequence). CDR3 nucleotide sequence: TGTGCCAGTAGTGTAACGGACAGCAGGTATAGCAATCAGCCCCAGCATTTT. Amino acid sequence: CASSVTDSRYSNQPQHF.

The CDR3, as DNA: TGTGCCAGCAGGGGCTCCGGGGAGCTGTTTTTT. Protein product: CASRGSGELFF. This chain uses TRBV2 with TRBJ2-2; the D is unclear. The V and J ends lost 6 bases and 6 bases respectively, with 5 bases between them. Germline V gives CDR1 SNHLY, CDR2 FYNNEI. The length of the CDR3 is 11 residues.

The chain employs TRBV20-1 and TRBJ1-1; 7 bases agree with TRBD1. This CDR3 comprises 10 residues. Germline lookup yields CDR1 DFQATT and CDR2 SNEGSKA (reference sequence). V was pared by 8 bases and J by 8 bases, with 5 bases of the junction left unmatched. The CDR3 here is CSQGVTEAFF. For the CDR3, the DNA is TGCAGTCAGGGGGTAACCGAAGCTTTCTTT.

The chain recombines TRBV7-9 with TRBJ2-1; D is unclear. With 1 base removed from V and 0 bases from J, the gap between germline ends came to 13 bases. The CDR3 runs 17 residues. CDR1 is SEHNR and CDR2 is FQNEAQ in the germline V gene (reference sequence). The CDR3 loop is CASSLVSGRSSYNEQFF. DNA of the CDR3: TGTGCCAGCAGCTTAGTTAGTGGGCGGTCCTCCTACAATGAGCAGTTCTTC.

The V call is TRBV9, the J call TRBJ1-2, with 8 positions matching TRBD1. The J segment lost 6 bases and the V segment lost 0 bases, leaving 4 bases of the junction unmatched. In germline, CDR1 is SGDLS, CDR2 YYNGEE. The CDR3 length is 14 residues. In nucleotides, the CDR3 is TGTGCCAGCAGCGTAGGGACAGGGTTGGATGGCTACACCTTC. This codes for CASSVGTGLDGYTF.